Listed here are 27 T cell receptor beta chains from one sample, sequenced in a study of T cells expressing NK-cell markers. TCRdb re-analyzed the 5' RACE reads; it lists each CDR3 protein once, without DNA. The sample table sets out 350,000 to 400,000 distinct CDR3 sequences. Sequencing was carried out using blood T cells: a sorted CD56 or NKG2C T cell subset, CD4+ or CD8+ T cells, or bulk PBMC T cells (not recorded which). Source of these receptors: a woman aged 50 to 60 in good health.

This chain joins TRBV11-3 and TRBJ2-7; the TCRdb D gene call, TRBD2, has no DNA to confirm it. CDR1 and CDR2 (germline): SGHNT, YENEEA. The CDR3 runs 14 residues. The CDR3: CASSLGAISYEQYF.

The chain recombines TRBV11-2 with TRBJ2-2; the TRBD2 assignment by TCRdb is unverifiable without DNA. CDR1 is SGHAT, CDR2 FQNNGV, per germline. CDR3 length: 16 amino acids. CDR3 region: CASSFGLAGDTGELFF. The complete variable domain, with remaining parts taken from reference TRBV11-2 and TRBJ2-2, reads EAGVAQSPRYKIIEKRQSVAFWCNPISGHATLYWYQQILGQGPKLLIQFQNNGVVDDSQLPKDRFSAERLKGVDSTLKIQPAKLEDSAVYLCASSFGLAGDTGELFFGEGSRLTVL.

This chain joins TRBV7-8 and TRBJ2-1; the TRBD2 assignment by TCRdb is unverifiable without DNA. Per the germline V gene, CDR1 is SGHVS and CDR2 is FQNEAQ. The CDR3 runs to 15 residues. The CDR3 is CASSLSSGRNNEQFF.

V and J are TRBV20-1 and TRBJ2-1; there is no DNA to check the TCRdb D call of TRBD2. This CDR3 region has 15 residues. From germline, CDR1 is DFQATT and CDR2 SNEGSKA (reference sequence). The CDR3 spells CSASPVSGVSNEQFF.

The rearrangement joins TRBV24-1 to TRBJ2-3; TCRdb's D gene call, TRBD1, goes unchecked for lack of DNA. The CDR3 spans 15 residues. From germline, CDR1 is KGHDR and CDR2 SFDVKD. The CDR3 spells CATSEGGKGTDTQYF.

J is TRBJ2-1 and V is TRBV9; there is no DNA to check the TCRdb D call of TRBD2. The CDR3 has 15 residues. Per the germline V gene, CDR1 is SGDLS and CDR2 is YYNGEE. This CDR3 reads CASSASGRLFDEQFF.

The J gene is TRBJ2-1, the V gene TRBV20-1; as DNA is missing, the TRBD2 call by TCRdb cannot be tested. This CDR3 comprises 15 residues. Germline V gives CDR1 DFQATT, CDR2 SNEGSKA (reference sequence). CDR3 in amino acids: CSAAGLAGGAGEQFF.

The chain's CDR3 is CASSTTSPLVNEQFF. This chain links TRBV5-1 with TRBJ2-1; TCRdb's D gene call, TRBD2, goes unchecked for lack of DNA. CDR3 length: 15 amino acids. Germline loops: CDR1 SGHRS, CDR2 YFSETQ.

J is TRBJ2-3 and V is TRBV4-2; the D call from TCRdb, TRBD2, cannot be confirmed without DNA. The CDR3 is 14 amino acids. Germline-derived CDR1 and CDR2 are LGHNA and YNFKEQ. The CDR3 sequence: CASSSGSARSTQYF.

The chain recombines TRBV12-5 with TRBJ2-5; TCRdb reports TRBD1, a call that lacks DNA to check it against. This CDR3 has 15 amino acids. Germline V gene data show CDR1 as LGHNT and CDR2 as FRNRAP. The CDR3 is CASGSDRGERETQYF.

This chain uses TRBV11-2 with TRBJ2-3. The germline CDR1 and CDR2 sequences are SGHAT and FQNNGV. This CDR3 has 14 amino acids. The CDR3 here is CASSPAAGTDTQYF.

V is TRBV6-2 or TRBV6-3 and J is TRBJ2-1; there is no DNA to check the TCRdb D call of TRBD2. The CDR3 contains 14 residues. Germline loops: CDR1 MNHEY, CDR2 SVGEGT. The CDR3 protein is CASSYQGLAGYQFF.

The chain employs TRBV11-2 and TRBJ2-3; TCRdb calls TRBD1, which cannot be checked without DNA. The germline gives CDR1 SGHAT, CDR2 FQNNGV. This CDR3 comprises 14 residues. CDR3 in amino acids: CASSTHRGINTQYF.

The genes are TRBV12-3 or TRBV12-4 and TRBJ2-1; TCRdb gives TRBD2 as the D gene, but with no DNA this cannot be confirmed. The CDR3 consists of 20 residues. CDR3 residues: CASSSGASHRFQSSYNEQFF.

The chain carries TRBV12-3 or TRBV12-4 and TRBJ2-1; TCRdb's assignment of TRBD1 cannot be checked, as there is no DNA. CDR3 length equals 13 residues. The CDR3: CASSPGEHSEQFF.

CDR3 amino acids: CASSLTLAGGRNEQFF. This chain links TRBV5-1 with TRBJ2-1; TCRdb reports TRBD2, a call that lacks DNA to check it against. Germline CDR1 and CDR2: SGHRS and YFSETQ. This CDR3 is 16 amino acids long.

The V and J genes are TRBV7-9 and TRBJ2-5; TCRdb's assignment of TRBD1 cannot be checked, as there is no DNA. The CDR3 contains 16 residues. Germline loops: CDR1 SEHNR, CDR2 FQNEAQ (reference sequence). The CDR3 protein is CASSRSQTGLQETQYF.

The genes are TRBV5-6 and TRBJ2-6; TCRdb names TRBD2, which stays unverified in the absence of DNA. This CDR3 has 20 amino acids. Germline values: CDR1 SGHDT, CDR2 YYEEEE. The CDR3 is CASVILSTGSGRAGANVLTF.

The chain recombines TRBV5-1 with TRBJ2-5; TCRdb names TRBD2, which stays unverified in the absence of DNA. CDR3 length equals 14 residues. Germline V lookup: CDR1 SGHRS, CDR2 YFSETQ. The CDR3: CASSFIGEGETQYF. Filled out from reference TRBV5-1 and TRBJ2-5, the complete variable domain reads KAGVTQTPRYLIKTRGQQVTLSCSPISGHRSVSWYQQTPGQGLQFLFEYFSETQRNKGNFPGRFSGRQFSNSRSEMNVSTLELGDSALYLCASSFIGEGETQYFGPGTRLLVL.

The genes are TRBV4-1 and TRBJ2-1; the TRBD2 assignment by TCRdb is unverifiable without DNA. The germline CDR1 and CDR2 sequences are MGHRA and YSYEKL. This CDR3 comprises 20 residues. The CDR3 reads CASSQELSTQTSGRWSEQFF.

The chain has TRBV11-3 and TRBJ2-3. The germline gives CDR1 SGHNT, CDR2 YENEEA. CDR3 length: 14 amino acids. The CDR3 loop is CASSLTRIADTQYF.

The chain employs TRBV5-1 and TRBJ1-4. The V gene's germline CDR1 is SGHRS and CDR2 YFSETQ. The CDR3 is 15 residues long. The CDR3 is CASSFLGPTNEKLFF.

The chain couples TRBV10-1 to TRBJ2-3; absent DNA, TCRdb's TRBD1 call cannot be checked. The CDR3 runs 16 residues. Germline V gives CDR1 WNHNN, CDR2 SYGVQD (reference sequence). The CDR3: CASSEFPPGVANTQYF.

The chain uses TRBV12-3 or TRBV12-4 and TRBJ2-3; TCRdb lists TRBD1, though no DNA is available to test this call. This CDR3 is 13 amino acids long. This CDR3 reads CASSLGGTGGRYF.

The J gene is TRBJ2-4, the V gene TRBV20-1; no DNA is available, so the TRBD2 call from TCRdb remains unchecked. Germline lookup yields CDR1 DFQATT and CDR2 SNEGSKA (reference sequence). The CDR3 extends over 18 amino acids. The CDR3 sequence: CSARGLAGGPLAKNIQYF.

This rearrangement joins TRBV7-2 to TRBJ2-3. Germline V gene data show CDR1 as SGHTA and CDR2 as FQGNSA. This CDR3 has 14 residues. The CDR3 region is CASSDQASTDTQYF.

The chain joins TRBV12-3 or TRBV12-4 to TRBJ2-5; the D call of TRBD2 rests on TCRdb alone, since no DNA is present to check it. This CDR3 has 13 residues. The CDR3 here is CASSLGLATPQYF.